This record looks at one T cell receptor beta chain sequence and its context. Its target is not known. V was trimmed by 1 base and J by 5 bases, leaving 15 bases between them. Germline lookup yields CDR1 LNHDA and CDR2 SQIVND (reference sequence). The CDR3 length is 16 residues. This entry is derived from a study of shared clonotypes between healthy human individuals. Measured with immunoSEQ multiplex PCR; TCRdb has only the in-frame clones, and not every one. This repertoire shows fewer than 1.8 million clones, about 98.5% found once; its top ten account for about 0.35%. Broader study findings: Large depth notwithstanding, sorted-subset sequencing proved incomplete by rarefaction. Larger richness was generally estimated for naive than memory subsets.

The V call is TRBV19, the J call TRBJ2-1, with D tentatively TRBD1 (6 bases). This sequence was found in a young man in good health. Sequencing was carried out using naive CD4+ T cells sorted from blood. Subset defined: CD45RA+ positively selected. The CDR3 region has the DNA TGTGCCAGTAGTATAGTCACAGGGAAGTTCGACAATGAGCAGTTCTTC. Amino acids: CASSIVTGKFDNEQFF.